This is a list of T cell receptor beta chains from one sample in a study of T cell responses to AZD1222 COVID-19 vaccine. Data came from immunoSEQ multiplex PCR; TCRdb stores just in-frame clones and leaves some out. Altogether about 130,000 clones are present, approximately 90% being singletons, with the ten largest covering 1.5%. This specimen consisted of peripheral blood, obtained on day 0 of AZD1222 vaccination. All receptors come from an adult in good health. CDR3s include the opening cysteine and the closing phenylalanine or tryptophan. A D gene is named only where the DNA matches it firmly. Clone size, where shown, is once, few, many, or a class for clones that have expanded.

clone size: NA
J gene: TRBJ2-5
V gene: TRBV29-1
D gene: NA
CDR3 DNA: TGCAGCGCACATAGACAGAGACAAGAGACCCAGTACTTC
CDR3 protein: CSAHRQRQETQYF

clone size: NA
J gene: TRBJ1-6
V gene: TRBV27
D gene: NA
CDR3 DNA: TGTGCCAGCAGTTTTACATACTATTCACCCCTCCACTTT
CDR3 protein: CASSFTYYSPLHF

clone size: NA
J gene: TRBJ2-3
V gene: TRBV6-1
D gene: NA
CDR3 DNA: TGTGCCAGCAGTGAAGTTCACCGCAGCACGCAGTATTTT
CDR3 protein: CASSEVHRSTQYF

clone size: few
J gene: TRBJ2-1
V gene: TRBV28
D gene: TRBD1
CDR3 DNA: TGTGCCAGCAGTCCCCGGGACAGGGGGGTTCTCATATGGAATGAGCAGTTCTTC
CDR3 protein: CASSPRDRGVLIWNEQFF

clone size: NA
J gene: TRBJ1-2
V gene: TRBV29-1
D gene: NA
CDR3 DNA: TGCAGCGTTGAATACGTCAGGGGAGCTAACTATGGCTACACCTTC
CDR3 protein: CSVEYVRGANYGYTF

clone size: NA
J gene: TRBJ1-1
V gene: TRBV6-4
D gene: NA
CDR3 DNA: TGTGCCAGCAGGGCTGAATCGAACACTGAAGCTTTCTTT
CDR3 protein: CASRAESNTEAFF

clone size: once
J gene: TRBJ2-3
V gene: TRBV19
D gene: TRBD1
CDR3 DNA: TGTGCCAGTGCCAACGGACAGGAAGAACAAGATACGCAGTATTTT
CDR3 protein: CASANGQEEQDTQYF

clone size: once
J gene: TRBJ1-3
V gene: TRBV28
D gene: NA
CDR3 DNA: TGTGCCAGCAGTTCCCCTGGGACTGGAAACACCATATATTTT
CDR3 protein: CASSSPGTGNTIYF

clone size: NA
J gene: TRBJ2-3
V gene: TRBV29-1
D gene: TRBD2
CDR3 DNA: TGCAGCGTCCTCGGGACTAGCGGGGGGCGTAGCACAGATACGCAGTATTTT
CDR3 protein: CSVLGTSGGRSTDTQYF

clone size: NA
J gene: TRBJ1-2
V gene: TRBV7-9
D gene: NA
CDR3 DNA: TGTGCCAGCAGCTTCGGGACCTACCCGGGGATGAACTATGGCTACACCTTC
CDR3 protein: CASSFGTYPGMNYGYTF

clone size: few
J gene: TRBJ1-1
V gene: TRBV28
D gene: TRBD1
CDR3 DNA: TGTGCCAGCAGCACCATTGGACAGGGGCGGGCTGAAGCTTTCTTT
CDR3 protein: CASSTIGQGRAEAFF

clone size: NA
J gene: TRBJ1-2
V gene: TRBV5-1
D gene: NA
CDR3 DNA: TGCGCCAGCCGCTCAGACGGGGCCGAGATCGATGGCTACACCTTC
CDR3 protein: CASRSDGAEIDGYTF

clone size: NA
J gene: TRBJ1-1
V gene: TRBV6-5
D gene: NA
CDR3 DNA: TGTGCCAGCGTTGGAACAGGGATGATCACTGAAGCTTTCTTT
CDR3 protein: CASVGTGMITEAFF

clone size: NA
J gene: TRBJ1-6
V gene: TRBV19
D gene: NA
CDR3 DNA: TGTGCCAGTAGTAATTCTCAGGGGAGGGGAGATTCACCCCTCCACTTT
CDR3 protein: CASSNSQGRGDSPLHF

clone size: NA
J gene: TRBJ2-7
V gene: TRBV7-8
D gene: NA
CDR3 DNA: TGTGCCAGCAGCGCCTACTACGAGCAGTACTTC
CDR3 protein: CASSAYYEQYF

clone size: NA
J gene: TRBJ2-5
V gene: TRBV4-1
D gene: TRBD2
CDR3 DNA: TGCGCCAGCAGCCAACGGACTAGCGGGGGGGCTGAGGAGACCCAGTACTTC
CDR3 protein: CASSQRTSGGAEETQYF

clone size: NA
J gene: TRBJ1-6
V gene: TRBV19
D gene: NA
CDR3 DNA: TGTGCCAGTAGTATAGATTATCGTTCACCCCTCCACTTT
CDR3 protein: CASSIDYRSPLHF

clone size: NA
J gene: TRBJ1-4
V gene: TRBV5-1
D gene: NA
CDR3 DNA: TGCGCCAGCAGCTTCGATAGCAGGGCATCCGAGGAACTGTTTTTT
CDR3 protein: CASSFDSRASEELFF

clone size: NA
J gene: TRBJ2-6
V gene: TRBV6-5
D gene: NA
CDR3 DNA: TGTGCCAGCAGTTACGGTAGCTCTGGGGCCAACGTCCTGACTTTC
CDR3 protein: CASSYGSSGANVLTF

clone size: few
J gene: TRBJ2-7
V gene: TRBV7-9
D gene: NA
CDR3 DNA: TGTGCCAGCAGCCCAGCAGGAGGGGGCAGGCCACACGAGCAGTACTTC
CDR3 protein: CASSPAGGGRPHEQYF

clone size: NA
J gene: TRBJ1-1
V gene: TRBV19
D gene: TRBD1
CDR3 DNA: TGTGCCAGTAGTACCAGACAGGGGACGGAAACTGAAGCTTTCTTT
CDR3 protein: CASSTRQGTETEAFF

clone size: NA
J gene: TRBJ1-4
V gene: TRBV28
D gene: TRBD1
CDR3 DNA: TGTGCCAGCATCGAACAGGGGGCAAGTGAAAAACTGTTTTTT
CDR3 protein: CASIEQGASEKLFF

clone size: NA
J gene: TRBJ1-5
V gene: TRBV4-3
D gene: NA
CDR3 DNA: TGCGCCAGCAGCCAAGACCTCGGTAGGTGGGACTCTAATCAGCCCCAGCATTTT
CDR3 protein: CASSQDLGRWDSNQPQHF

clone size: NA
J gene: TRBJ1-1
V gene: TRBV6-5
D gene: NA
CDR3 DNA: TGTGCCAGCAGGGACGGGACAAACATGAACACTGAAGCTTTCTTT
CDR3 protein: CASRDGTNMNTEAFF

clone size: NA
J gene: TRBJ2-7
V gene: TRBV30
D gene: TRBD2
CDR3 DNA: TGTGCCTGGAGTAAACTAGCGATGTCCTACGAGCAGTACTTC
CDR3 protein: CAWSKLAMSYEQYF

clone size: NA
J gene: TRBJ2-5
V gene: TRBV4-1
D gene: TRBD1
CDR3 DNA: TGCGCCAGCAGCCAAGATGACAGGGAGAGGGAGACCCAGTACTTC
CDR3 protein: CASSQDDRERETQYF

clone size: few
J gene: TRBJ1-2
V gene: TRBV28
D gene: NA
CDR3 DNA: TGTGCGGCGCACTCAGGGAACTATGGCTACACCTTC
CDR3 protein: CAAHSGNYGYTF

clone size: once
J gene: TRBJ1-2
V gene: TRBV5-1
D gene: NA
CDR3 DNA: TGCGCCAGCAGCTTGAGGGGGGAGGACTATGGCTACACCTTC
CDR3 protein: CASSLRGEDYGYTF

clone size: NA
J gene: TRBJ2-7
V gene: TRBV5-4
D gene: NA
CDR3 DNA: TGTGCCAGCAGCTTGCAGGGCCACAACTACGAGCAGTACTTC
CDR3 protein: CASSLQGHNYEQYF